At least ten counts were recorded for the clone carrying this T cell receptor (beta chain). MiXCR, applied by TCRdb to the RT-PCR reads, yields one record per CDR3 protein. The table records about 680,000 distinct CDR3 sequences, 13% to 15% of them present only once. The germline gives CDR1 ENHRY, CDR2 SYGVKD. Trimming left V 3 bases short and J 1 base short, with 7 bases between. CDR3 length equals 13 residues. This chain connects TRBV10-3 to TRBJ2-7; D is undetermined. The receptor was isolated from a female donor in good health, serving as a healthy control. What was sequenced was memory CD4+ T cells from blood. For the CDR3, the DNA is TGTGCCATCAGTGATGGAATTTCCTACGAGCAGTACTTC. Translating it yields CAISDGISYEQYF.